This passage covers 7 T cell receptor beta chains from one sample sequenced in a study of T cells in localized non-small cell lung cancer. Using immunoSEQ multiplex PCR, the repertoire was profiled, and TCRdb retains in-frame clones only, with some absent. The sample lists 55,000 to 65,000 clones, about 90% occurring once. The sequenced sample was peripheral blood, obtained before any cancer treatment. The source is a man between 40 and 70 years old with stage I squamous cell lung carcinoma.

This rearrangement joins TRBV15 to TRBJ1-3, with TRBD1 as a possible D gene (6 bases). CDR1 and CDR2 from the germline V gene are LNHNV and YYDKDF (reference sequence). The CDR3 length is 16 residues. V was trimmed by 4 bases and J by 0 bases, leaving 13 bases between them. The CDR3 is CATSIFGQFSGNTIYF. The CDR3 DNA follows: TGTGCCACCAGCATTTTTGGACAGTTCTCTGGAAACACCATATATTTT.

A single count supports this clone. The chain links TRBV5-8 to TRBJ2-5; no clear D gene. CDR1 and CDR2 (germline): SGHTS, YDEGEE. This CDR3 contains 15 residues. Trimming took off 4 bases at V and 5 bases at J, with 18 bases between the two ends. CDR3 region: CASSARDFWVETQYF. The CDR3 DNA is TGTGCCAGCAGCGCAAGGGATTTTTGGGTGGAGACCCAGTACTTC.

This chain joins TRBV27 and TRBJ2-7; D not resolved. This CDR3 spans 14 amino acids. The germline V gene has CDR1 MNHEY and CDR2 SMNVEV (reference sequence). With 8 bases removed from V and 5 bases from J, the gap between germline ends came to 19 bases. CDR3 protein: CASSQRTPGNEQYF. The CDR3 DNA sequence: TGTGCCAGCTCCCAGAGAACTCCCGGAAACGAGCAGTACTTC.

The chain couples TRBV7-3 to TRBJ2-1; 10 nucleotides agree with TRBD1. Per the germline V gene, CDR1 is SGHTA and CDR2 is FQGTGA. V gave up 4 bases and J gave up 2 bases; unmatched junction bases: 2. CDR3 length equals 15 residues. The CDR3 is CASSSGQGAYNEQFF. The CDR3 bases are TGTGCCAGCAGCTCCGGACAGGGGGCCTACAATGAGCAGTTCTTC.

The chain joins TRBV5-1 to TRBJ1-4; D not resolved. V was trimmed by 4 bases and J by 7 bases, leaving 14 bases between them. Germline V lookup: CDR1 SGHRS, CDR2 YFSETQ. This CDR3 comprises 14 residues. CDR3 in amino acids: CASSPQAVVEKLFF. In DNA form, the CDR3 reads TGCGCCAGCAGCCCCCAGGCGGTTGTTGAAAAACTGTTTTTT.

This chain's CDR3 is CASSLVTGGGTDTQYF. In DNA form, the CDR3 reads TGTGCCAGCAGCTTAGTTACAGGGGGCGGGACAGATACGCAGTATTTT. V and J are TRBV7-9 and TRBJ2-3, with TRBD1 identical over 9 bases. With 1 base clipped from V and 3 bases from J, the junction kept 5 bases outside the gene matches. The germline CDR1 and CDR2 sequences are SEHNR and FQNEAQ (reference sequence). This CDR3 has 16 amino acids. The full variable domain, with the rest looked up from reference TRBV7-9 and TRBJ2-3, is DTGVSQNPRHKITKRGQNVTFRCDPISEHNRLYWYRQTLGQGPEFLTYFQNEAQLEKSRLLSDRFSAERPKGSFSTLEIQRTEQGDSAMYLCASSLVTGGGTDTQYFGPGTRLTVL.

The chain couples TRBV9 to TRBJ1-5; 10 nucleotides align to TRBD1. The CDR3 has 17 amino acids. V trimming: 4 bases; J trimming: 2 bases; junction bases outside the gene matches: 9. Germline values: CDR1 SGDLS, CDR2 YYNGEE. CDR3 coding DNA: TGTGCCAGCAGCCCTACGGGACAGGGGAGGGGCAATCAGCCCCAGCATTTT. It translates to CASSPTGQGRGNQPQHF.